These 16 T cell receptor beta chains originate from one sample sequenced in a study of regulatory T cells in long-lasting Graves disease. The TCR beta library used iRepertoire HTBI primers with Arm-PCR amplification of CDR3. MiXCR was run by TCRdb on the multiplex PCR reads, yielding one entry per CDR3 protein. The table has under 350,000 distinct CDR3 sequences, around a fifth seen once. The time point is: persistent/refractory GD, antithyroid drugs over 5 years with positive TRAb. Following extraction of RNA from PBMCs, that RNA was used to make the TCR library. Sequencing was performed on peripheral blood mononuclear cells (PBMCs), taken when the disease was refractory, from a patient treated with antithyroid drugs. These receptors were obtained from a female donor with Graves disease.

In this sample, this clonotype turned up many times. The chain employs TRBV7-8 and TRBJ2-7; possibly TRBD1 or TRBD2 for D (5 bases each). Germline assignment: CDR1 SGHVS and CDR2 FQNEAQ. The length of the CDR3 is 13 residues. V shed 0 bases and J shed 4 bases, with 7 bases lying between them. The CDR3 nucleotides read TGTGCCAGCAGCTTAGCTTGGGGGTACGAGCAGTACTTC. It codes for CASSLAWGYEQYF. Full variable domain (outside the CDR3, taken from reference TRBV7-8 and TRBJ2-7): GAGVSQSPRYKVAKRGQDVALRCDPISGHVSLFWYQQALGQGPEFLTYFQNEAQLDKSGLPSDRFFAERPEGSVSTLKIQRTQQEDSAVYLCASSLAWGYEQYFGPGTRLTVT.

This clonotype was detected only a few times. This chain connects TRBV5-1 to TRBJ2-2; D perhaps matches TRBD2 (5 bases). Per germline, CDR1 SGHRS and CDR2 YFSETQ. With 0 bases removed from V and 4 bases from J, the gap between germline ends came to 7 bases. This CDR3 is 14 amino acids long. DNA of the CDR3: TGCGCCAGCAGCTTGGACCGGGGCACCGGGGAGCTGTTTTTT. It codes for CASSLDRGTGELFF.

The gene calls are TRBV19 and TRBJ1-1, with D possibly matching TRBD1 (5 bases). Germline V gives CDR1 LNHDA, CDR2 SQIVND (reference sequence). Trimming removed 5 bases at V and 2 bases at J, with 15 bases between. This CDR3 has 15 amino acids. The chain's CDR3 is CASSSRPGANTEAFF. As DNA, the CDR3 is TGTGCCAGTAGTTCGAGGCCCGGGGCCAACACTGAAGCTTTCTTT.

This clonotype was seen ten or more times. The chain links TRBV9 to TRBJ2-1; 7 bases map to TRBD1. The J segment lost 4 bases and the V segment lost 3 bases, leaving 7 bases of the junction unmatched. CDR3 length: 15 amino acids. In germline, CDR1 is SGDLS, CDR2 YYNGEE. For the CDR3, the DNA is TGTGCCAGCAGCGGACAGGGCGAAGGATACAATGAGCAGTTCTTC. Translating gives CASSGQGEGYNEQFF. Full variable domain (rest looked up from reference TRBV9 and TRBJ2-1): DSGVTQTPKHLITATGQRVTLRCSPRSGDLSVYWYQQSLDQGLQFLIQYYNGEERAKGNILERFSAQQFPDLHSELNLSSLELGDSALYFCASSGQGEGYNEQFFGPGTRLTVL.

This clonotype was detected a few times. The V call is TRBV12-3 or TRBV12-4, the J call TRBJ2-5; either TRBD1 or TRBD2 may fit D (6 bases each). CDR3 length: 16 residues. Trimming removed 5 bases at V and 2 bases at J, with 18 bases between. In nucleotides, the CDR3 is TGTGCCAGCAGTCGTACGGAGGGGGGACCACAAGAGACCCAGTACTTC. Encoded protein: CASSRTEGGPQETQYF.

This clonotype appeared many times. One end of the junction does not line up with germline, which may come from a read error. The V gene is TRBV7-2, the J gene TRBJ1-2; D is possibly TRBD1 (6 bases). This CDR3 is built from 14 residues. CDR1 and CDR2 (germline): SGHTA, FQGNSA. The CDR3 is CASSPTGPKYGYTF. The DNA of the CDR3 is TGTGCCAGCAGCCCTACAGGGCCTAAGTATGGCTACACCTTC.

This rearrangement joins TRBV20-1 to TRBJ2-2; 8 nucleotides line up with TRBD2. This CDR3 region has 15 residues. CDR1 is DFQATT, CDR2 SNEGSKA, per germline (reference sequence). Losses at the gene ends were 4 bases for V and 3 bases for J; bases not matched to a gene: 7. Written as DNA, the CDR3 is TGCAGTGCTAAAACTAACGGGAGGGACACCGGGGAGCTGTTTTTT. As protein: CSAKTNGRDTGELFF.

This clonotype was counted between two and nine times. The chain links TRBV18 to TRBJ2-7; a possible D gene is TRBD2 (6 bases). Germline assignment: CDR1 KGHSH and CDR2 LQKENI. The CDR3 is made up of 13 amino acids. V lost 2 bases to trimming and J lost 7 bases, with 12 bases between them. This CDR3 is CASSPGRGWEQYF. The CDR3 DNA reads as TGTGCCAGCTCACCAGGGCGGGGTTGGGAGCAGTACTTC.

CDR3 sequence: CASSLTPSGANVLTF. In nucleotides, the CDR3 is TGTGCCAGCTCCCTCACACCCTCTGGGGCCAACGTCCTGACTTTC. The chain employs TRBV18 and TRBJ2-6; the D is unclear. CDR1 and CDR2 (germline): KGHSH, LQKENI. V dropped 6 bases and J dropped 0 bases, with 9 bases sitting between them. The CDR3 loop spans 15 amino acids.

This clonotype has at least ten counts. This chain uses TRBV7-9 with TRBJ2-5; D is perhaps TRBD1 (5 bases). With 4 bases removed from V and 5 bases from J, the gap between germline ends came to 14 bases. The CDR3 covers 14 residues. The germline V gene encodes CDR1 SEHNR and CDR2 FQNEAQ (reference sequence). The CDR3 here is CASSSKGKGETQYF. The DNA for the CDR3 is TGTGCCAGCAGCTCAAAGGGGAAAGGGGAGACCCAGTACTTC.

This chain connects TRBV6-1 to TRBJ2-7; TRBD1 matches at 11 bases. The CDR3 is made up of 14 amino acids. The germline V gene has CDR1 MNHNS and CDR2 SASEGT. V shed 6 bases, J shed 3 bases, and the junction held 4 bases outside the gene matches. For the CDR3, the DNA is TGTGCCAGCAGGGTAGGGACAGGGGGCTACGAGCAGTACTTC. It specifies CASRVGTGGYEQYF.

V usage is TRBV2 and J usage is TRBJ2-2; D remains ambiguous. The CDR3 runs to 13 residues. Germline lookup yields CDR1 SNHLY and CDR2 FYNNEI. V was pared by 8 bases and J by 6 bases, with 13 bases between. CDR3 amino acids: CASSQEKAGELFF. CDR3 DNA: TGTGCCAGCTCTCAGGAAAAGGCCGGGGAGCTGTTTTTT.

This chain links TRBV28 with TRBJ2-2; weak D call: TRBD1 (6 bases). From germline, CDR1 is MDHEN and CDR2 SYDVKM. Trimming cost V 5 bases and J 3 bases, with 19 bases left between them. The length of the CDR3 is 17 residues. DNA of the CDR3: TGTGCCAGCAGTACCGGTTGGGCAGGGGAAGACACCGGGGAGCTGTTTTTT. Amino acids: CASSTGWAGEDTGELFF.

This clonotype was seen repeatedly, ten times or more. The chain has TRBV11-2 and TRBJ2-7, with D perhaps matching TRBD2 (6 bases). The V and J ends lost 3 bases and 4 bases respectively, with 10 bases between them. Germline values: CDR1 SGHAT, CDR2 FQNNGV. This CDR3 is built from 13 residues. The CDR3 nucleotides read TGTGCCAGCAGCTTCGTCGGGGGATACGAGCAGTACTTC. Translated: CASSFVGGYEQYF.

This clonotype was observed a few times. The V gene is TRBV20-1, the J gene TRBJ1-2, with D possibly TRBD1 on 6 matching bases. Trimming removed 3 bases from V and 6 bases from J, with 11 bases in between. Germline V gives CDR1 DFQATT, CDR2 SNEGSKA (reference sequence). The length of the CDR3 is 12 residues. This CDR3 reads CSASQGNHGYTF. The CDR3 DNA reads TGCAGTGCTAGCCAGGGGAACCATGGCTACACCTTC.

In the case of this clonotype: A much larger clone lies a single base off, so this may be a read error. This sequence joins TRBV5-6 and TRBJ1-1; the D gene is possibly TRBD1 (5 bases). CDR3 length equals 15 residues. Looked up from germline, CDR1 is SGHDT and CDR2 is YYEEEE. CDR3 loop: CASRRGHNMNTDAFF. CDR3 DNA: TGTGCCAGCAGAAGAGGACACAACATGAACACTGACGCTTTCTTT.